Presented here are 31 T cell receptor beta chains from one specimen sequenced in a study of T cells in Graves' hyperthyroidism and ophthalmopathy. RNA transcripts served as the template for amplifying TCR beta CDR3 regions. First-round RT-PCR of the TCR CDR3 relied on the HTBI primer set. MiXCR, run by TCRdb on the multiplex PCR reads, gives a single entry per CDR3 protein. The profile covers 750,000 to 900,000 distinct CDR3 sequences, with over 35% appearing a single time and around 9.3% taken by the ten largest. Sequencing input: blood. These receptors were taken from a man aged 18 to 30 with Graves' hyperthyroidism.

This chain links TRBV11-2 with TRBJ2-5; D may be TRBD2 (6 bases). The V gene lost 5 bases and the J gene lost 5 bases, with 18 bases spanning the gap. Per the germline V gene, CDR1 is SGHAT and CDR2 is FQNNGV. The CDR3 runs to 15 residues. The CDR3 DNA follows: TGTGCCAGCAGCCCCGAACTAGCTGTGGGGGAGACCCAGTACTTC. The encoded protein is CASSPELAVGETQYF.

This clonotype has only a few counts. The V and J genes are TRBV12-5 and TRBJ2-7; D is uncertain. The ends were cut back, 2 bases at V and 2 bases at J, with 7 bases in the middle. Germline CDR1 and CDR2: LGHNT and FRNRAP. The CDR3 runs 13 residues. CDR3 in amino acids: CASGLNVPYEQYF. The CDR3 DNA reads as TGTGCTAGTGGTTTGAACGTTCCCTACGAGCAGTACTTC.

This clonotype was seen many times. Written as DNA, the CDR3 is TGCAGCGTTGCTCCACGTGTTGGACAGGGGGCGGAGGGCTACACCTTC. Translating gives CSVAPRVGQGAEGYTF. The gene calls are TRBV29-1 and TRBJ1-2, with 11 bases matching TRBD1. The CDR3 totals 16 residues. Germline trimming cut 4 bases from V and 8 bases from J; bases unmatched to any gene: 15. Germline CDR1 is SQVTM and CDR2 is ANQGSEA.

This clonotype was counted ten times or more. The chain couples TRBV10-2 to TRBJ2-7; D is ambiguous. The CDR3 consists of 14 residues. CDR1 and CDR2 (germline): WSHSY, SAAADI. The germline V and J ends were trimmed by 3 bases and 1 base, with 10 bases remaining between them. DNA of the CDR3: TGCGCCAGCAGTGACGGATTATCTTCCTACGAGCAGTACTTC. Encoded protein: CASSDGLSSYEQYF.

This clonotype was found many times. The V gene is TRBV20-1, the J gene TRBJ1-1, with TRBD1 as a possible D gene (5 bases). The V and J ends lost 0 bases and 5 bases respectively, with 7 bases between them. The CDR3 sequence is 12 residues long. CDR1 is DFQATT and CDR2 is SNEGSKA in the germline V gene (reference sequence). CDR3 sequence (DNA): TGCAGTGCTAGAGACAGGGTGACTGAAGCTTTCTTT. Its protein is CSARDRVTEAFF.

This chain links TRBV10-2 with TRBJ2-7, with TRBD2 identical over 9 bases. The junction had 15 bases not matched to a gene; V was cut back by 6 bases and J by 3 bases. This CDR3 contains 17 residues. Per the germline V gene, CDR1 is WSHSY and CDR2 is SAAADI. This CDR3 is CASSQVPGGLAHYEQYF. The CDR3 DNA reads as TGCGCCAGCAGCCAAGTTCCGGGGGGACTAGCCCACTACGAGCAGTACTTC.

This clonotype was observed many times. V gene TRBV2 combines with J gene TRBJ2-5, with no clear D. This CDR3 has 13 amino acids. The V gene's germline CDR1 is SNHLY and CDR2 FYNNEI. Trimming left V 3 bases short and J 7 bases short, with 12 bases between. Here the CDR3 reads CASSELRPPTQYF. In DNA form, the CDR3 reads TGTGCCAGCAGTGAGCTACGCCCTCCGACCCAGTACTTC.

The J gene is TRBJ2-2, the V gene TRBV14; 7 positions match TRBD1. This CDR3 comprises 13 residues. The germline V gene has CDR1 SGHDN and CDR2 FVKESK. V was clipped by 10 bases and J by 4 bases; unmatched bases: 6. The CDR3 region is CATTNRGTGELFF. For the CDR3, the DNA is TGTGCCACCACCAACAGGGGCACCGGGGAGCTGTTTTTT.

This clonotype came up a few times. The genes are TRBV4-3 and TRBJ1-1; perhaps TRBD1 as D (6 bases). There are 14 residues in the CDR3. Trimming pared 1 base from V and 3 bases from J, leaving 9 bases between. Germline V gives CDR1 LGHNA, CDR2 YSLEER. CDR3 nucleotide sequence: TGCGCCAGCAGCCAAGTGGAGGGGGACACTGAAGCTTTCTTT. Translation gives CASSQVEGDTEAFF.

The chain is built from TRBV5-1 and TRBJ2-3, with TRBD1 identical over 8 bases. V was pared by 3 bases and J by 7 bases, with 1 base of the junction left unmatched. There are 12 residues in the CDR3. Germline V lookup: CDR1 SGHRS, CDR2 YFSETQ. The CDR3 region has the DNA TGCGCCAGCAGCTCAGGGGGCAATACGCAGTATTTT. As protein: CASSSGGNTQYF.

The chain has TRBV7-2 and TRBJ2-7; 15 bases agree with TRBD2. The V segment lost 1 base and the J segment 5 bases; nucleotides outside the gene matches: 6. The CDR3 spans 17 residues. The germline gives CDR1 SGHTA, CDR2 FQGNSA. This CDR3 reads CASSLGTSGRAYNEQYF. CDR3 in DNA: TGTGCCAGCAGCTTAGGGACTAGCGGGAGGGCCTATAACGAGCAGTACTTC.

The chain joins TRBV24-1 to TRBJ2-2, with a possible D match to TRBD1 (6 bases). Trimming cost V 2 bases and J 6 bases, with 12 bases left between them. The CDR3 has 15 residues. In germline, CDR1 is KGHDR, CDR2 SFDVKD. CDR3 nucleotide sequence: TGTGCCACCAGTGATTGGGCAGGGGCCCCCGGGGAGCTGTTTTTT. This sequence encodes CATSDWAGAPGELFF.

The chain recombines TRBV25-1 with TRBJ2-5; TRBD2 aligns across 8 bases. V shed 5 bases, J shed 1 base, and the junction held 9 bases outside the gene matches. The germline V gene has CDR1 MGHDK and CDR2 SYGVNS. The CDR3 consists of 16 residues. The chain's CDR3 is CASSSPLAGSQETQYF. CDR3 nucleotides: TGTGCCAGCAGTTCCCCGTTAGCGGGAAGCCAAGAGACCCAGTACTTC.

The rearrangement uses TRBV5-1 and TRBJ2-7; 8 bases fit TRBD1. Trimming took 2 bases from V and 2 from J; bases not matched to a gene: 6. CDR3 length: 15 residues. From germline, CDR1 is SGHRS and CDR2 YFSETQ. As DNA, the CDR3 is TGCGCCAGCAGCTTTTACACAGGGGGTGCCTACGAGCAGTACTTC. It is translated as CASSFYTGGAYEQYF.

V is TRBV5-1 and J is TRBJ1-1, with TRBD1 matching over 8 bases. The germline V gene has CDR1 SGHRS and CDR2 YFSETQ. The CDR3 has 14 residues. After removal of 6 bases from V and 3 bases from J, the junction contained 7 bases not matched to a gene. CDR3 residues: CASKGTGGDTEAFF. In DNA form, the CDR3 reads TGCGCCAGCAAGGGCACAGGGGGAGACACTGAAGCTTTCTTT.

On this clonotype: A much larger clonotype is one base distant, so this may be a read error. The chain is built from TRBV7-3 and TRBJ2-2; D unresolved. Germline loops: CDR1 SGHTA, CDR2 FQGTGA. The germline V and J ends were trimmed by 5 bases and 5 bases, with 9 bases remaining between them. The length of the CDR3 is 13 residues. In nucleotides, the CDR3 is TGTGCCAGCAGCCCCGACATTACCGGGGAGCTGTTTTTT. Amino acid sequence: CASSPDITGELFF.

The gene calls are TRBV7-2 and TRBJ1-5, with TRBD1 matching over 7 bases. The CDR3 runs 17 residues. Germline V CDR1 and CDR2: SGHTA, FQGNSA. J lost 2 bases, V lost 3 bases, and 10 bases had no gene match. The CDR3 is CASSLYDRAVGNQPQHF. Written as DNA, the CDR3 is TGTGCCAGCAGCTTGTACGACAGGGCGGTTGGCAATCAGCCCCAGCATTTT.

As DNA, the CDR3 is TGTGCCAGCACCCTCACGACGGATTCCTCCTACGAGCAGTACTTC. It is translated as CASTLTTDSSYEQYF. This chain connects TRBV27 to TRBJ2-7; D unclear. Germline V lookup: CDR1 MNHEY, CDR2 SMNVEV (reference sequence). Trimming shortened V by 7 bases and J by 0 bases, and 16 bases separated the two germline ends. The CDR3 spans 15 residues.

In the case of this clonotype: This may be a read error: a much more frequent sequence differs by one nucleotide. The gene calls are TRBV10-3 and TRBJ1-1; D is uncertain. Per the germline V gene, CDR1 is ENHRY and CDR2 is SYGVKD. Trimming pared 2 bases from V and 7 bases from J, leaving 8 bases between. This CDR3 has 12 residues. In nucleotides, the CDR3 is TGTGCCATCAGTGAGCTGACCGATGAAGCTTTCTTT. As protein: CAISELTDEAFF.

This clonotype came up a few times. J is TRBJ2-5 and V is TRBV12-3 or TRBV12-4; a weak D match, TRBD1 (6 bases). CDR3 length: 15 residues. Trimming took off 8 bases at V and 0 bases at J, with 16 bases between the two ends. CDR3 bases: TGTGCCAGCGGTCATCCAGGACAGCACCAAGAGACCCAGTACTTC. Amino acid sequence: CASGHPGQHQETQYF.

CDR3 coding DNA: TGTGCCAAAGGCCGGACAGGGGTAAATTCACCCCTCCACTTT. Translating it yields CAKGRTGVNSPLHF. V usage is TRBV25-1 and J usage is TRBJ1-6, with 9 positions matching TRBD1. The CDR3 sequence is 14 residues long. Looked up from germline, CDR1 is MGHDK and CDR2 is SYGVNS. Unmatched junction bases numbered 8, after V lost 10 bases and J lost 7 bases.

This clonotype was seen many times. V is TRBV2 and J is TRBJ2-7, with D hard to call. Deletions cut 3 bases from V and 9 bases from J, with 6 bases between. Germline V gives CDR1 SNHLY, CDR2 FYNNEI. The CDR3 sequence is 10 residues long. In DNA, the CDR3 is TGTGCCAGCAGTGACCCCAGGCAGTACTTC. This codes for CASSDPRQYF.

As for this clonotype: As the CDR3 is not closed by the conserved phenylalanine or tryptophan, this likely results from a read error. For the CDR3, the DNA is TGTGCCAGCAGCCACGGACAGGCCTATGGGTATAATTCACCCCTCCACCTT. This sequence encodes CASSHGQAYGYNSPLHL. This sequence joins TRBV9 and TRBJ1-6, with 7 bases lining up with TRBD1. Germline assignment: CDR1 SGDLS and CDR2 YYNGEE. The CDR3 spans 17 residues. Trimming took 4 bases from V and 4 from J; bases not matched to a gene: 11.

This chain connects TRBV7-2 to TRBJ2-7; tentatively, D is TRBD2 (7 bases). Trimming cost V 2 bases and J 3 bases, with 14 bases left between them. The CDR3 is 15 residues long. The germline V gene encodes CDR1 SGHTA and CDR2 FQGNSA. The CDR3 bases are TGTGCCAGCAGCTTAAGGGGGGGACGGAACTACGAGCAGTACTTC. Translated, it gives CASSLRGGRNYEQYF. Full variable domain (rest looked up from reference TRBV7-2 and TRBJ2-7): GAGVSQSPSNKVTEKGKDVELRCDPISGHTALYWYRQSLGQGLEFLIYFQGNSAPDKSGLPSDRFSAERTGGSVSTLTIQRTQQEDSAVYLCASSLRGGRNYEQYFGPGTRLTVT.

Ten or more counts support this clonotype. V gene TRBV29-1 combines with J gene TRBJ2-7, with 7 bases identical to TRBD1. V lost 4 bases and J lost 2; bases outside the gene matches: 5. Germline V gene sequence: CDR1 SQVTM, CDR2 ANQGSEA. CDR3 length: 13 residues. CDR3: CSVALRGPYEQYF. CDR3 bases: TGCAGCGTTGCTTTAAGGGGGCCCTACGAGCAGTACTTC.

This clonotype was found a few times. This chain links TRBV29-1 with TRBJ2-7, with D perhaps matching TRBD2 (5 bases). V lost 4 bases to trimming and J lost 0 bases, with 13 bases between them. This CDR3 contains 14 residues. Germline assignment: CDR1 SQVTM and CDR2 ANQGSEA. The CDR3 sequence: CSVVEGAYSYEQYF. CDR3 DNA: TGCAGCGTTGTAGAGGGAGCTTACTCCTACGAGCAGTACTTC.

On this clonotype: This may be a read error: a much more frequent sequence differs by one nucleotide. The rearrangement links TRBV25-1 to TRBJ1-1, with unresolved D. Germline CDR1 reads MGHDK; CDR2 reads SYGVNS. This CDR3 has 14 residues. Trimming took off 5 bases at V and 1 base at J, with 11 bases between the two ends. The CDR3 sequence: CASSSSDGNTEAFF. The CDR3 DNA reads as TGTGCCAGCAGTTCCTCGGACGGGAACACTGAAGCTTTCTTT.

This clonotype was observed at least ten times. Here the CDR3 reads CASKRDGEAFF. Written as DNA, the CDR3 is TGTGCCAGCAAACGGGACGGTGAAGCTTTCTTT. The rearrangement links TRBV13 to TRBJ1-1, with D tentatively TRBD1 (5 bases). Germline V CDR1 and CDR2: PRHDT, FYEKMQ (reference sequence). Trimming removed 7 bases from V and 7 bases from J, with 10 bases in between. The CDR3 is 11 amino acids.

The rearrangement joins TRBV5-1 to TRBJ2-7; 8 nucleotides match TRBD1. Germline values: CDR1 SGHRS, CDR2 YFSETQ. Losses at the gene ends were 2 bases for V and 4 bases for J; bases not matched to a gene: 5. The CDR3 runs 14 residues. The CDR3 is CASSFWTGTYEQYF. The CDR3 coding sequence is TGCGCCAGCAGCTTCTGGACAGGGACTTACGAGCAGTACTTC.

The chain has TRBV5-1 and TRBJ2-5; D is undetermined. Germline loops: CDR1 SGHRS, CDR2 YFSETQ. There are 15 residues in the CDR3. V was clipped by 0 bases and J by 0 bases, with 9 bases between them. Written as DNA, the CDR3 is TGCGCCAGCAGCTTGGAAGCCGGATACCAAGAGACCCAGTACTTC. It encodes CASSLEAGYQETQYF.

This chain connects TRBV11-2 to TRBJ1-2; D not certain. Germline V CDR1 and CDR2: SGHAT, FQNNGV. Trimming took 0 bases from V and 4 from J, leaving 18 bases between them. CDR3 length: 17 amino acids. CDR3 protein: CASSLDRLVPSGYGYTF. As DNA, the CDR3 is TGTGCCAGCAGCTTAGATCGTTTGGTCCCAAGCGGCTATGGCTACACCTTC.